The 32 T cell receptor beta chains in this list originate from one sample, sequenced in a study of blood T cell repertoires in COVID-19. The method was immunoSEQ multiplex PCR; TCRdb's version includes in-frame clones alone and lacks a portion of them. The sample lists 150,000 to 250,000 clones; around 95% were seen once. Sequencing was carried out using peripheral blood. These receptors originate from a man aged 30 to 45 with COVID-19, enrolled during active disease.

The rearrangement joins TRBV7-9 to TRBJ2-1; 7 nucleotides align to TRBD1. J gave up 3 bases and V 1 base, and 3 bases lay outside the gene matches. The CDR3 is 15 amino acids. Germline V gives CDR1 SEHNR, CDR2 FQNEAQ (reference sequence). Here the CDR3 DNA reads TGTGCCAGCAGCTTAGGGACAGGAGTCTACAATGAGCAGTTCTTC. This encodes CASSLGTGVYNEQFF.

The chain has TRBV6-5 and TRBJ2-1, with TRBD1 identical over 9 bases. The CDR3 has 15 amino acids. Germline values: CDR1 MNHEY, CDR2 SVGAGI. Trimming cost V 0 bases and J 4 bases; bases outside gene matches: 1. The CDR3 DNA sequence: TGTGCCAGCAGTTACTCGGGACAGGGTTACAATGAGCAGTTCTTC. As protein: CASSYSGQGYNEQFF.

The CDR3 loop reads CASSLRLAGSSTDTQYF. CDR3 DNA sequence: TGTGCCAGCAGTTTGCGACTAGCGGGGTCGAGTACAGATACGCAGTATTTT. This sequence joins TRBV27 and TRBJ2-3; 11 bases map to TRBD2. The CDR3 has 17 residues. V shed 3 bases, J shed 3 bases, and the junction held 8 bases outside the gene matches. Germline V gene lookup returns CDR1 MNHEY and CDR2 SMNVEV (reference sequence).

The chain couples TRBV5-1 to TRBJ2-1; D may be TRBD2 (6 bases). V was clipped by 0 bases and J by 7 bases, with 11 bases between them. Germline V CDR1 and CDR2: SGHRS, YFSETQ. There are 14 residues in the CDR3. The CDR3 sequence: CASSLGGTENEQFF. CDR3 sequence (DNA): TGCGCCAGCAGCTTGGGCGGGACGGAGAATGAGCAGTTCTTC.

The J gene is TRBJ1-1, the V gene TRBV6-5; D is uncertain. The germline V and J ends were trimmed by 5 bases and 0 bases, with 13 bases remaining between them. The CDR3 length is 15 residues. Germline CDR1 is MNHEY and CDR2 is SVGAGI. This CDR3 reads CASSPEGGMNTEAFF. DNA for the CDR3: TGTGCCAGCAGTCCGGAGGGCGGAATGAACACTGAAGCTTTCTTT.

This clone occurred once. The chain employs TRBV3-1 (or the pseudogene TRBV3-2) and TRBJ1-5; TRBD1 matches at 8 bases. The CDR3 totals 14 residues. The trim removed 4 bases at V and 6 bases at J, leaving 5 bases unmatched. The germline CDR1 and CDR2 sequences are LGHDT and YNNKEL (reference sequence). CDR3 DNA: TGTGCCAGCAGCCCGGGACAGGTACTTCAGCCCCAGCATTTT. Translation gives CASSPGQVLQPQHF.

The rearrangement links TRBV5-5 to TRBJ2-1; the match to TRBD2 covers 9 bases. Germline values: CDR1 SGHKS, CDR2 YYEKEE (reference sequence). V shed 2 bases, J shed 15 bases, and the junction held 15 bases outside the gene matches. CDR3 length: 15 amino acids. The CDR3 is CASSFLAGGAVLVFF. CDR3 nucleotides: TGTGCCAGCAGCTTTCTGGCGGGGGGGGCCGTGTTAGTGTTCTTC.

The J gene is TRBJ2-5, the V gene TRBV30; 16 bases match TRBD2. The germline CDR1 and CDR2 sequences are GTSNPN and SVGIG (reference sequence). After removal of 4 bases from V and 2 bases from J, the junction contained 7 bases not matched to a gene. This CDR3 is built from 17 residues. CDR3 nucleotide sequence: TGTGCCTGGATCGGGACTAGCGGGGGGGCCAAACAAGAGACCCAGTACTTC. It encodes CAWIGTSGGAKQETQYF.

The V call is TRBV6-5, the J call TRBJ1-2; 9 bases align to TRBD1. From germline, CDR1 is MNHEY and CDR2 SVGAGI. V shed 11 bases and J 8 bases; nucleotides not matched to a gene: 12. This CDR3 is built from 13 residues. The CDR3 DNA follows: TGTGCCGCCCACAGGGGGCGCTCGGGCGGCTACACCTTC. Protein product: CAAHRGRSGGYTF.

This chain links TRBV5-6 with TRBJ2-3; 7 nucleotides line up with TRBD1. CDR1 is SGHDT, CDR2 YYEEEE, per germline. This CDR3 has 14 residues. Trimming cost V 4 bases and J 7 bases; bases outside gene matches: 9. Written as DNA, the CDR3 is TGTGCCAGCAGCGCCGGGACAGTTCGTAATACGCAGTATTTT. Translation gives CASSAGTVRNTQYF.

The genes are TRBV10-3 and TRBJ1-1; D unclear. The length of the CDR3 is 13 residues. Germline loops: CDR1 ENHRY, CDR2 SYGVKD. Trimming left V 4 bases short and J 1 base short, with 7 bases between. The CDR3 DNA is TGTGCCATCAGTGTCGGGGAGAACACTGAAGCTTTCTTT. This encodes CAISVGENTEAFF.

This chain links TRBV6-5 with TRBJ1-1; D is unclear. Germline V gene sequence: CDR1 MNHEY, CDR2 SVGAGI. CDR3 length: 13 amino acids. Trimming stripped 7 bases from V and 2 bases from J, with 11 bases between. DNA for the CDR3: TGTGCCAGCACTAAACGACTTAACACTGAAGCTTTCTTT. Its protein is CASTKRLNTEAFF.

J is TRBJ2-7 and V is TRBV5-6; D possibly corresponds to TRBD1 (6 bases). The V gene lost 5 bases and the J gene lost 5 bases, with 20 bases spanning the gap. The CDR3 totals 15 residues. CDR1 and CDR2 from the germline V gene are SGHDT and YYEEEE. This CDR3 reads CASRSITGLMNEQYF. CDR3 bases: TGTGCCAGCAGAAGCATTACAGGGCTTATGAACGAGCAGTACTTC. The variable domain in full, completed from reference TRBV5-6 and TRBJ2-7, reads DAGVTQSPTHLIKTRGQQVTLRCSPKSGHDTVSWYQQALGQGPQFIFQYYEEEERQRGNFPDRFSGHQFPNYSSELNVNALLLGDSALYLCASRSITGLMNEQYFGPGTRLTVT.

The chain is built from TRBV10-3 and TRBJ1-6; D remains ambiguous. Trimming left V 8 bases short and J 0 bases short, with 8 bases between. Germline CDR1 reads ENHRY; CDR2 reads SYGVKD. The CDR3 extends over 14 amino acids. Written as DNA, the CDR3 is TGTGCCATCGCGGAGAGCTCCTATAATTCACCCCTCCACTTT. Its protein product is CAIAESSYNSPLHF.

This CDR3 reads CASSLGRSGARGDTQYF. CDR3 in DNA: TGTGCCAGCAGCCTTGGGAGGAGCGGGGCCAGGGGAGATACGCAGTATTTT. The chain uses TRBV9 and TRBJ2-3; D might be TRBD2 (7 bases). The CDR3 is 17 residues long. The V gene lost 4 bases and the J gene lost 5 bases, with 23 bases spanning the gap. The germline V gene has CDR1 SGDLS and CDR2 YYNGEE. The whole variable domain, remainder taken from reference TRBV9 and TRBJ2-3, is DSGVTQTPKHLITATGQRVTLRCSPRSGDLSVYWYQQSLDQGLQFLIQYYNGEERAKGNILERFSAQQFPDLHSELNLSSLELGDSALYFCASSLGRSGARGDTQYFGPGTRLTVL.

As DNA, the CDR3 is TGTGCCAGCAGTGAAGGGACAGGGGTCCAGCCCCAGCATTTT. Amino acid sequence: CASSEGTGVQPQHF. V usage is TRBV2 and J usage is TRBJ1-5; TRBD1 matches at 9 bases. Germline V gene data show CDR1 as SNHLY and CDR2 as FYNNEI. V shed 1 base, J shed 7 bases, and the junction held 2 bases outside the gene matches. The CDR3 sequence is 14 residues long.

The chain joins TRBV30 to TRBJ1-3; TRBD1 matches 10 bases. This CDR3 comprises 13 residues. Trimming removed 5 bases from V and 4 bases from J; junction bases left unmatched: 2. Germline-derived CDR1 and CDR2 are GTSNPN and SVGIG (reference sequence). The CDR3 DNA is TGTGCCTGGGGGACAGGGGCAGGAAACACCATATATTTT. Protein: CAWGTGAGNTIYF.

Concerning this clone: This specimen includes other DNA sequences encoding the same CDR3. The gene calls are TRBV6-5 and TRBJ1-5; unclear D gene. Trimming stripped 2 bases from V and 4 bases from J, with 6 bases between. The germline CDR1 and CDR2 sequences are MNHEY and SVGAGI. The CDR3 is 13 amino acids. CDR3 amino acids: CASSYGQNQPQHF. Written as DNA, the CDR3 is TGTGCCAGCAGTTACGGGCAGAATCAGCCCCAGCATTTT.

This chain connects TRBV5-1 to TRBJ1-1; the match to TRBD1 covers 9 bases. The CDR3 covers 14 residues. Germline V gene data show CDR1 as SGHRS and CDR2 as YFSETQ. J was trimmed by 11 bases and V by 4 bases; bases with no gene match: 12. The DNA for the CDR3 is TGCGCCAGCAGCCCCGGACAGGGGTTTATTGGGGCTTTCTTT. It specifies CASSPGQGFIGAFF.

CDR3 protein: CSVEEGYGYTF. The CDR3 nucleotides read TGCAGCGTTGAGGAGGGGTATGGCTACACCTTC. The chain is built from TRBV29-1 and TRBJ1-2; the D gene is possibly TRBD1 (5 bases). The ends were cut back, 3 bases at V and 5 bases at J, with 7 bases in the middle. Germline CDR1 and CDR2: SQVTM and ANQGSEA. The CDR3 runs to 11 residues.

The chain recombines TRBV11-2 with TRBJ2-2; TRBD2 agrees at 15 bases. Per germline, CDR1 SGHAT and CDR2 FQNNGV. V shed 5 bases and J 3 bases; nucleotides not matched to a gene: 7. This CDR3 is built from 18 residues. Written as DNA, the CDR3 is TGTGCCAGCAGCCGGGGGACTAGCGGGGGGCTGGACACCGGGGAGCTGTTTTTT. It yields the protein CASSRGTSGGLDTGELFF.

V is TRBV3-1 (or the pseudogene TRBV3-2) and J is TRBJ2-3; 12 bases agree with TRBD2. This CDR3 contains 17 residues. V gave up 4 bases and J gave up 2 bases; unmatched junction bases: 7. The germline gives CDR1 LGHDT, CDR2 YNNKEL (reference sequence). As DNA, the CDR3 is TGTGCCAGCAGCCCGCGGACTAGCGGGGTATACACAGATACGCAGTATTTT. Its translation is CASSPRTSGVYTDTQYF.

The V gene is TRBV29-1, the J gene TRBJ1-5, with no clear D. The CDR3 runs to 16 residues. The germline V gene has CDR1 SQVTM and CDR2 ANQGSEA. V was cut by 2 bases and J by 0 bases, with 14 bases left in between. The CDR3 nucleotides read TGCAGCGTTGAAATTAGATGCCATTATAGCAATCAGCCCCAGCATTTT. It specifies CSVEIRCHYSNQPQHF.

This clone showed up just once. The V gene is TRBV30, the J gene TRBJ1-6; D remains unclear. The CDR3 has 12 residues. Germline values: CDR1 GTSNPN, CDR2 SVGIG (reference sequence). V gave up 4 bases and J gave up 9 bases, with 10 bases separating them. Here the CDR3 DNA reads TGTGCCTGGACCCCCCGGGGTTCACCCCTCCACTTT. It specifies CAWTPRGSPLHF.

This clone has only one observation. The chain joins TRBV5-1 to TRBJ2-3; no firm D call. Trimming took off 0 bases at V and 2 bases at J, with 25 bases between the two ends. The CDR3 is made up of 20 amino acids. Per the germline V gene, CDR1 is SGHRS and CDR2 is YFSETQ. This CDR3 reads CASSLDSLTSFVLATDTQYF. CDR3 sequence (DNA): TGCGCCAGCAGCTTGGATAGCCTCACGAGTTTCGTGCTGGCCACAGATACGCAGTATTTT. The entire variable domain, with the rest obtained from reference TRBV5-1 and TRBJ2-3, is as follows: KAGVTQTPRYLIKTRGQQVTLSCSPISGHRSVSWYQQTPGQGLQFLFEYFSETQRNKGNFPGRFSGRQFSNSRSEMNVSTLELGDSALYLCASSLDSLTSFVLATDTQYFGPGTRLTVL.

This sequence joins TRBV5-5 and TRBJ1-3, with 8 positions matching TRBD1. The junction had 10 bases not matched to a gene; V was cut back by 3 bases and J by 8 bases. Germline V gene sequence: CDR1 SGHKS, CDR2 YYEKEE (reference sequence). This CDR3 is 15 amino acids long. CDR3 in DNA: TGTGCCAGCAGCTCCAGGACAGGGTTAGGAGACACCATATATTTT. Encoded protein: CASSSRTGLGDTIYF.

The chain's CDR3 is CASSFFSEWHSMNTDTQYF. The CDR3 DNA is TGTGCCAGCAGCTTTTTCTCCGAGTGGCACAGTATGAACACAGATACGCAGTATTTT. This rearrangement joins TRBV13 to TRBJ2-3; D remains unclear. The V end lost 3 bases, the J end lost 2 bases, and 24 bases lay between the germline ends. The germline CDR1 and CDR2 sequences are PRHDT and FYEKMQ (reference sequence). The CDR3 is 19 residues long.

The chain has TRBV2 and TRBJ1-5; 9 bases fit TRBD1. V dropped 6 bases and J dropped 4; count of bases not matched to a gene: 4. Germline CDR1 is SNHLY and CDR2 is FYNNEI. CDR3 length equals 14 residues. The CDR3 region is CASSAGTGNQPQHF. The CDR3 nucleotides are TGTGCCAGCAGCGCCGGGACAGGGAATCAGCCCCAGCATTTT.

CDR3 loop: CASSYPGGVSAFF. The CDR3 DNA follows: TGTGCCAGCAGCTATCCAGGGGGTGTTTCAGCTTTCTTT. The chain uses TRBV7-9 and TRBJ1-1; TRBD1 matches at 7 bases. V shed 4 bases, J shed 10 bases, and the junction held 9 bases outside the gene matches. This CDR3 has 13 residues. The germline CDR1 and CDR2 sequences are SEHNR and FQNEAQ (reference sequence).

The V and J genes are TRBV7-6 and TRBJ2-7; 8 bases fit TRBD1. V lost 1 base and J lost 4; bases outside the gene matches: 6. Germline V gene sequence: CDR1 SGHVS, CDR2 FNYEAQ. The CDR3 runs to 15 residues. This chain's CDR3 is CASSLEDGQGYEQYF. CDR3 DNA sequence: TGTGCCAGCAGCTTAGAAGATGGACAGGGTTACGAGCAGTACTTC.

This clone has a single count. The J gene is TRBJ1-2, the V gene TRBV5-1; D is perhaps TRBD1 (6 bases). Germline lookup yields CDR1 SGHRS and CDR2 YFSETQ. With 0 bases removed from V and 0 bases from J, the gap between germline ends came to 9 bases. This CDR3 region has 15 residues. The CDR3 nucleotides are TGCGCCAGCAGCTTGGGGACAGCCGCTAACTATGGCTACACCTTC. The encoded protein is CASSLGTAANYGYTF.

The chain has TRBV4-1 and TRBJ2-2; no clear D gene. V lost 0 bases and J lost 1, with 6 bases in between. The CDR3 is 15 amino acids. The germline V gene encodes CDR1 MGHRA and CDR2 YSYEKL. The CDR3 here is CASSQDPRNTGELFF. In DNA form, the CDR3 reads TGCGCCAGCAGCCAAGATCCCCGGAACACCGGGGAGCTGTTTTTT.